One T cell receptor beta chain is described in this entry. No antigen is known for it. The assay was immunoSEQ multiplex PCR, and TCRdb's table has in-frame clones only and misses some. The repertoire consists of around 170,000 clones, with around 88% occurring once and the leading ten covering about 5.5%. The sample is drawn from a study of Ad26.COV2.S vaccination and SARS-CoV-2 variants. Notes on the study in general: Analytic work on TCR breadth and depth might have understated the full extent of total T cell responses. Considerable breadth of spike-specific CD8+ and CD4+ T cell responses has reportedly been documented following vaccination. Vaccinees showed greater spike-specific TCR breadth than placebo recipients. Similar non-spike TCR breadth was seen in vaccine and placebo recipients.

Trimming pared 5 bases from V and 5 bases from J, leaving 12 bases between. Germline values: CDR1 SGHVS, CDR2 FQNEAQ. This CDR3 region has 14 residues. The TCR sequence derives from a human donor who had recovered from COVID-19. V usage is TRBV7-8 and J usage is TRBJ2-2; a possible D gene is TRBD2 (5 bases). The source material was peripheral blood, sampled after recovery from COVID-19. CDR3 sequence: CASSPGVRTGELFF. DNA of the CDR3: TGTGCCAGCAGCCCCGGGGTTCGAACCGGGGAGCTGTTTTTT.